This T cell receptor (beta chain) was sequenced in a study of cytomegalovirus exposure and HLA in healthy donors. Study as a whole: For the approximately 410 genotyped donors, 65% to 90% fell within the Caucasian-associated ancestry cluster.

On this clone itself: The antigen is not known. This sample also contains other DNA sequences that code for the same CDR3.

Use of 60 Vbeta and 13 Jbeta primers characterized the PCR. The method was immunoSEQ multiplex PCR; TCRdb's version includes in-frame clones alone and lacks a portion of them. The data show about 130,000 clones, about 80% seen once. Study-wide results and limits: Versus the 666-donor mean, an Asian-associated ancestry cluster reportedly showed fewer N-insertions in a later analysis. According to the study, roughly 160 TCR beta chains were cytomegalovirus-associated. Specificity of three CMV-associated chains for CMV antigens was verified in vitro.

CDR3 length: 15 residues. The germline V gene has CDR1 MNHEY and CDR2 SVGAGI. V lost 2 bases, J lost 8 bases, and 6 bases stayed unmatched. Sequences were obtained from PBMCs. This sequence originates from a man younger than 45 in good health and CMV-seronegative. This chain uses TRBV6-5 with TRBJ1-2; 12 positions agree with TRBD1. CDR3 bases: TGTGCCAGCAGTTACGGGACAGGGGGCATCTACGGCTACACCTTC. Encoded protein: CASSYGTGGIYGYTF.